This T cell receptor (beta chain) was captured in a study of blood T cell repertoires in COVID-19. Sequenced by immunoSEQ multiplex PCR; TCRdb stores in-frame clones only, minus some. This table has about 82,000 clones, 81% appearing once. V was pared by 0 bases and J by 5 bases, with 14 bases between. CDR3 length: 15 residues. The germline V gene encodes CDR1 GTSNPN and CDR2 SVGIG (reference sequence). This sequence originates from a man older than 75 with acute or convalescent COVID-19. The V gene is TRBV30, the J gene TRBJ1-5; D not resolved. Sequencing used peripheral blood. CDR3 sequence reads: CAWSVEGERDQPQHF. The CDR3, as DNA: TGTGCCTGGAGTGTTGAGGGAGAAAGGGATCAGCCCCAGCATTTT.